This TCR beta chain was captured in a study of T cell responses to AZD1222 COVID-19 vaccine (dated by TCRdb to the early 2020s). Concerning the study at large: AZD1222 recipients whose second dose came at about 4 weeks and those whose second dose came at about 12 weeks were combined into one group, since spike-specific TCR depth and breadth did not differ between the two schedules. A total of around 240 trial participants underwent TCR sequencing, of whom approximately 210 received two doses of AZD1222 and 26 received two doses of the MenACWY control vaccine. Trial participants were enrolled into age subgroups of 18-55, 56-69 and 70-plus years, which contained around 150, 29 and 61 TCR-sequenced participants, respectively. The research as a whole found: No day 14 peak-response samples were available, so repertoires were characterized only after the peak T cell response. After two AZD1222 doses, both the breadth and the depth of spike-specific TCRs were significantly higher than at day 0 and than in MenACWY recipients. Nearly half of unique spike-specific TCRs reportedly recognized epitopes outside regions mutated in the B.1.351 and B.1.1.7 variants. In the small 56-69-year group, the increase in depth fell short of significance, most likely because of low power. Most participants were white British and females outnumbered males, and the authors suggested that clonal diversity may have been underestimated. The whole spike protein was spanned by vaccine-associated CD4 TCRs, and dominant responses were seen in regions 160-218 and 743-854. Conclusions about previously exposed vaccinees are limited because only a handful of AZD1222 recipients were SARS-CoV-2 seropositive at baseline.

CDR1 SNHLY and CDR2 FYNNEI were looked up in the germline V gene. V was cut back by 7 bases and J by 2 bases, leaving a gap of 20 bases between them. The CDR3 starts with the cysteine, ends with the phenylalanine, and has 16 residues. The only DNA kept is the CDR3, 48 bases in frame from the first base. The time point tag for this specimen amounts to: baseline before first vaccination. Vaccinee samples came from UK trials COV001 and COV002, including a single-blind randomized controlled phase 2/3 trial of AZD1222 (ChAdOx1 nCoV-19) in healthy adults. Trial participant PBMC samples were collected at day 0 and day 28 after the second dose for TCRbeta chain sequencing. As for this clone: Its binding antigen is unknown. Within one base of it there is no much larger clone, and no base qualities were kept.

The CDR3 regions of human TCRbeta chains were analyzed by immunosequencing. In the original analysis: Repertoire TCRs were matched against a reference library of SARS-CoV-2-specific TCRs generated with the MIRA antigen-specificity platform. Breadth was defined as the fraction of unique TCRs that were SARS-CoV-2-associated. Depth was defined as the fraction of total T cells that were SARS-CoV-2-associated. Each spike-specific TCR was assigned to its reactive spike region and to a CD4 or CD8 class using the MIRA data. Log10-transformed breadth and depth values were compared by one-way ANOVA with Sidak's multiple comparisons tests. TCRdb obtained this table from immuneACCESS and retained in-frame rearrangements with V and J assigned. These tables miss some clones; where compared with another copy, unresolved V genes account for less than half of the shortfall, and the remainder is unexplained. V, J and clone size are taken as reported in that table, and D and trimming were inferred from the DNA itself. Counted in this sample were some 140,000 clones; more than 75% of them appeared once. The ten biggest clones cover approximately 4% of the sample.

This sample comprised peripheral blood, obtained on day 0 of AZD1222 vaccination. The origin of this receptor is an adult in good health. This chain is built from TRBV2 and TRBJ1-1; confidence is insufficient to name the D gene. The base sequence is TGTGCCAGCATCCCCATCGGGCCGCAAGCAAACACTGAAGCTTTCTTT. Its coded protein is CASIPIGPQANTEAFF. Joined to the reference TRBV2 and TRBJ1-1 proteins, this CDR3 gives the full variable domain: EPEVTQTPSHQVTQMGQEVILRCVPISNHLYFYWYRQILGQKVEFLVSFYNNEISEKSEIFDDQFSVERPDGSNFTLKIRSTKLEDSAMYFCASIPIGPQANTEAFFGQGTRLTVV.